This T cell receptor (beta chain) was sequenced for a study of early T cells in non-severe SARS-CoV-2 infection. Study-wide context: Bulk RNA taken from unsorted whole blood was sequenced, leaving chains unpaired.

Researchers tagged individual cDNA molecules with unique molecular identifiers. MiXCR, run by TCRdb on the 5' RACE reads, gives a single entry per CDR3 protein. This table has roughly 120,000 distinct CDR3 sequences, about 15% appearing once. Study-wide results and caveats: The study's VDJdb matching favored anti-spike CD8 responses and missed private and CD4 specificities.

The CDR3 totals 13 residues. Trimming took 6 bases from V and 7 from J, leaving 13 bases between them. Germline lookup yields CDR1 MNHNY and CDR2 SVGAGI (reference sequence). A remark on this clonotype: The target antigen is unknown.

The chain recombines TRBV6-6 with TRBJ1-5, with no clear D. The receptor was derived from an adult who was a healthcare worker with PCR-confirmed SARS-CoV-2 infection or an uninfected control (not recorded which). The sequencing input was whole blood. DNA for the CDR3: TGTGCCAGCAGGGACCCCCGAGGACAGCCCCAGCATTTT. Encoded protein: CASRDPRGQPQHF.